What follows describes a single T cell receptor beta chain. No antigen is known for it. Use of 60 Vbeta and 13 Jbeta primers characterized the PCR. Generated by immunoSEQ multiplex PCR, the TCRdb table keeps only in-frame clones and is missing some. This sample has 200,000 to 250,000 clones, with 75% to 85% found just once. The data are from a study of cytomegalovirus exposure and HLA in healthy donors. Looking at the study overall: When about 400 donors were genotyped, roughly 82% of them were found to fall in the Caucasian-associated ancestry cluster.

Germline lookup yields CDR1 GTSNPN and CDR2 SVGIG (reference sequence). The CDR3 has 19 amino acids. V trimming: 2 bases; J trimming: 6 bases; junction bases outside the gene matches: 19. Study-level results: A later analysis linked a missense variant in DCLRE1C to the trimming of TCR beta V and J genes.

Sequenced sample: PBMCs. The clonotype originates from a woman in her forties in good health and CMV-seronegative. The chain combines TRBV30 with TRBJ2-1; 10 bases are a match to TRBD2. CDR3 in DNA: TGTGCCTGGAGTTACCGCCCTAGCGGGAGATTTCGTTCATCCAATGAGCAGTTCTTC. It is translated as CAWSYRPSGRFRSSNEQFF.